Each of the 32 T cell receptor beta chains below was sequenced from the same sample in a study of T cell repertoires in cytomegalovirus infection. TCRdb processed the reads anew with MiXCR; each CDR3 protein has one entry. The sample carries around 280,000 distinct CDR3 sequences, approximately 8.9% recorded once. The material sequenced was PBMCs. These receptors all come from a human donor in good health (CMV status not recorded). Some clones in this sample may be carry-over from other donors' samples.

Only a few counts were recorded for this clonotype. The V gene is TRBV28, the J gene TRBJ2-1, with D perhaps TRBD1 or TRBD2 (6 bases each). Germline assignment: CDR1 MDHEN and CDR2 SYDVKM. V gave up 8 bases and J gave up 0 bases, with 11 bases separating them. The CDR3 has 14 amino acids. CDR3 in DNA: TGTGCCAGCGGAGGGGGTAGCTCCTACAATGAGCAGTTCTTC. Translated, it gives CASGGGSSYNEQFF.

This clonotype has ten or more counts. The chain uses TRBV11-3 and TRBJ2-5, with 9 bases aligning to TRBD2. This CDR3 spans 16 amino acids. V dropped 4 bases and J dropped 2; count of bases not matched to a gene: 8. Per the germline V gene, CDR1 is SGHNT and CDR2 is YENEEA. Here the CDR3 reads CASSSGAGGHQETQYF. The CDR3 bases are TGTGCCAGCAGCTCCGGAGCGGGGGGCCATCAAGAGACCCAGTACTTC.

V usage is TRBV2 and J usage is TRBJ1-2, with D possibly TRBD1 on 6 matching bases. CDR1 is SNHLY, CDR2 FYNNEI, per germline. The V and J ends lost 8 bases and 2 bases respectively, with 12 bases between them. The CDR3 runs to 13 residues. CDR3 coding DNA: TGTGCCAGCCCGGGGGGCGGCAACTATGGCTACACCTTC. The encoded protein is CASPGGGNYGYTF.

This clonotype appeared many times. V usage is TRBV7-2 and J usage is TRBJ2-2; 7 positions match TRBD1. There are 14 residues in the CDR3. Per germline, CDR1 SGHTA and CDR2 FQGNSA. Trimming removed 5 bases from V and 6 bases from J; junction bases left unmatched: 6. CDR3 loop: CASSADRVSGELFF. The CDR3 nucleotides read TGTGCCAGCAGCGCAGACAGGGTTTCCGGGGAGCTGTTTTTT.

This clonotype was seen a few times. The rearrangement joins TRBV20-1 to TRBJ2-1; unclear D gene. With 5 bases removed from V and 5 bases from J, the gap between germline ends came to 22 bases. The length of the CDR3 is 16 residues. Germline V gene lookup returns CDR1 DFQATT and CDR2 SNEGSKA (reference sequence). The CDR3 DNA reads TGCAGTGCTCGCCAGTTGGACGGCCCCGTTCACAATGAGCAGTTCTTC. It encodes CSARQLDGPVHNEQFF.

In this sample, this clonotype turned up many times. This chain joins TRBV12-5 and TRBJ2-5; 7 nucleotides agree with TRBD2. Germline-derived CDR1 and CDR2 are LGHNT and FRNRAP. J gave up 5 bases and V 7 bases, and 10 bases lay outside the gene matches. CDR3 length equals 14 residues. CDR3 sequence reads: CASADRGGGETQYF. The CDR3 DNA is TGTGCTAGTGCCGACCGCGGGGGAGGCGAGACCCAGTACTTC.

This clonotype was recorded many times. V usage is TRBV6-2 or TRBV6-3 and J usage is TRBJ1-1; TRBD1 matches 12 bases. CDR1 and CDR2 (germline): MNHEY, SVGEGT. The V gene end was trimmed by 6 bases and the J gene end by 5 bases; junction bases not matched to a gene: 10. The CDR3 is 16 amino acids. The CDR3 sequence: CASSHTRDRGHTEAFF. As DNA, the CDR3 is TGTGCCAGCAGCCATACCCGGGACAGGGGGCATACTGAAGCTTTCTTT.

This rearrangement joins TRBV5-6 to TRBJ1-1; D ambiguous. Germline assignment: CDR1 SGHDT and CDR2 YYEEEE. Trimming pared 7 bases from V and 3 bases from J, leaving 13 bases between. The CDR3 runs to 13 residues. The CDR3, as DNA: TGTGCCAGCTTAGGATTTGGGGACACTGAAGCTTTCTTT. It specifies CASLGFGDTEAFF.

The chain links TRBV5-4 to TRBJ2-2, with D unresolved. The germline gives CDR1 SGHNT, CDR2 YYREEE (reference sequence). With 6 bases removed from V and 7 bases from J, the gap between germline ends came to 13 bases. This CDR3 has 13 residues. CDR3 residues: CASTRTPSGELFF. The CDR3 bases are TGTGCCAGCACCCGCACGCCTAGCGGGGAGCTGTTTTTT.

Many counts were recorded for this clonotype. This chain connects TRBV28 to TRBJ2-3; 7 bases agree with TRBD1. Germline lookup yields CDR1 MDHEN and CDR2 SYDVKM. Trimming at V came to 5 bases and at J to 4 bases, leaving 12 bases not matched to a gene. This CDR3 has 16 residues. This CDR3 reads CASSPYSGQDADTQYF. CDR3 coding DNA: TGTGCCAGCAGTCCCTATTCCGGACAGGATGCAGATACGCAGTATTTT.

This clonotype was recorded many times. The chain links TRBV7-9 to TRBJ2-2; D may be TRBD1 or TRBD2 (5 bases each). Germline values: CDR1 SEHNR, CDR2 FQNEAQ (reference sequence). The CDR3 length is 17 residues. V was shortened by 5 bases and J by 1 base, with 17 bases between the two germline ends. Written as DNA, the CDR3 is TGTGCCAGCAGCCAAAACCGGGACCCCATGAACACCGGGGAGCTGTTTTTT. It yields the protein CASSQNRDPMNTGELFF.

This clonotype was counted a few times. The CDR3 reads CSARVLGPRYGYTF. The CDR3 DNA reads as TGCAGTGCTAGAGTGCTGGGTCCGCGGTATGGCTACACCTTC. J is TRBJ1-2 and V is TRBV20-1; D is uncertain. Germline values: CDR1 DFQATT, CDR2 SNEGSKA (reference sequence). Trimming shortened V by 1 base and J by 5 bases, and 14 bases separated the two germline ends. CDR3 length: 14 amino acids.

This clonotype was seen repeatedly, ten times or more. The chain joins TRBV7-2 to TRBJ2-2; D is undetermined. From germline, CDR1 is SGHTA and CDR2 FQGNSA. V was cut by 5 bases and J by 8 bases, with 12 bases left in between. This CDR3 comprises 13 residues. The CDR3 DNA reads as TGTGCCAGCAGCCAGGCTGGTAGGGGGGAGCTGTTTTTT. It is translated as CASSQAGRGELFF.

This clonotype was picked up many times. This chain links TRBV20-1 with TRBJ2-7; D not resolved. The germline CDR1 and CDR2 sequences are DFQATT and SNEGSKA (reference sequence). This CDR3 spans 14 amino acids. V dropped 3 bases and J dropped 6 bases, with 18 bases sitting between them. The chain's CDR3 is CSASLGGKALEQYF. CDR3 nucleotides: TGCAGTGCTAGTCTCGGCGGTAAGGCCCTCGAGCAGTACTTC.

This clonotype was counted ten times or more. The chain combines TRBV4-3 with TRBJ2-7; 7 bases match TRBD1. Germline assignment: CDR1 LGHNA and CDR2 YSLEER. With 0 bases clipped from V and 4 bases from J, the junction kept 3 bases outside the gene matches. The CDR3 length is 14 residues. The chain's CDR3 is CASSQDRGYYEQYV. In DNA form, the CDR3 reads TGCGCCAGCAGCCAAGACAGGGGGTATTACGAGCAGTACGTC.

CDR3 sequence (DNA): TGTGCCAGCAGACTGGACAGCCCCCGGCCCCAGCATTTT. Its protein is CASRLDSPRPQHF. V and J are TRBV2 and TRBJ1-5; D might be TRBD1 (6 bases). This CDR3 spans 13 amino acids. The germline V gene has CDR1 SNHLY and CDR2 FYNNEI. Trimming cost V 6 bases and J 9 bases, with 15 bases left between them.

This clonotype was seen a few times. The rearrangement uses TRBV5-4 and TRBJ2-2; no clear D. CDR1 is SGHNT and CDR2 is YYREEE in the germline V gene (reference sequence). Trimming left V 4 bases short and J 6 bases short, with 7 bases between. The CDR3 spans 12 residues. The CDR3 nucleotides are TGTGCCAGCAGCGTCCTTGCCGGGGAGCTGTTTTTT. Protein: CASSVLAGELFF.

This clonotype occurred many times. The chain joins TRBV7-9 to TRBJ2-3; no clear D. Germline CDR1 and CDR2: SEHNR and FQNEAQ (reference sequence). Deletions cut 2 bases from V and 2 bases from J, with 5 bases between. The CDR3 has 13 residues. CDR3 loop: CASSLYLTDTQYF. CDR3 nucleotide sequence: TGTGCCAGCAGCTTATACCTCACAGATACGCAGTATTTT.

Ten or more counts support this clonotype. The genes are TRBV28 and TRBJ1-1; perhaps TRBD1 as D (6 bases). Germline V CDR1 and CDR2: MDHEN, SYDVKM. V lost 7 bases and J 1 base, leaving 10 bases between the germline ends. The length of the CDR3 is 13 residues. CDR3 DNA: TGTGCCAGCATAACAGGGAAGAACACTGAAGCTTTCTTT. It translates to CASITGKNTEAFF.

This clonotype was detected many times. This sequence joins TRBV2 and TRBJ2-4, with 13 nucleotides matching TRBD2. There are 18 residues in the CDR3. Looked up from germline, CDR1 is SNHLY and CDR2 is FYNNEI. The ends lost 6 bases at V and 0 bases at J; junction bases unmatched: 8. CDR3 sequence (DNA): TGTGCCAGCAGCCAGACTAGCGGGGGGTTCCTAGCCAAAAACATTCAGTACTTC. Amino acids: CASSQTSGGFLAKNIQYF.

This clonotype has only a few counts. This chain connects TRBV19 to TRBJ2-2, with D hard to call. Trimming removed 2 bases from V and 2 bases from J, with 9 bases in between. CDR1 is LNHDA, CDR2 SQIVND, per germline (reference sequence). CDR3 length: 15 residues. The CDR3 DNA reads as TGTGCCAGTAGTATAAGAGCTGACAACACCGGGGAGCTGTTTTTT. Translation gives CASSIRADNTGELFF. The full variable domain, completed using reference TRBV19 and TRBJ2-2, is DGGITQSPKYLFRKEGQNVTLSCEQNLNHDAMYWYRQDPGQGLRLIYYSQIVNDFQKGDIAEGYSVSREKKESFPLTVTSAQKNPTAFYLCASSIRADNTGELFFGEGSRLTVL.

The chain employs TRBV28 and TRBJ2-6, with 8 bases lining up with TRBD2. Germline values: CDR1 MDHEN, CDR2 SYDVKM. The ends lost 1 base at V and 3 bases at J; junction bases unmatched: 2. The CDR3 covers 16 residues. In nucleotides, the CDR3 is TGTGCCAGCAGTTTATCGGGGGGGAATGGGGCCAACGTCCTGACTTTC. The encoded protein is CASSLSGGNGANVLTF.

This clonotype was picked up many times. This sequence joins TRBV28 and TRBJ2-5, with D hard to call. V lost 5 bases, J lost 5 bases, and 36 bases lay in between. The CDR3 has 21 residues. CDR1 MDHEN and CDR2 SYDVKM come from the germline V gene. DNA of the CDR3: TGTGCCAGCAGTCCCAGGATTACCGAAGGCTTTTTAAAAATCTTGGGGGAGACCCAGTACTTC. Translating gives CASSPRITEGFLKILGETQYF.

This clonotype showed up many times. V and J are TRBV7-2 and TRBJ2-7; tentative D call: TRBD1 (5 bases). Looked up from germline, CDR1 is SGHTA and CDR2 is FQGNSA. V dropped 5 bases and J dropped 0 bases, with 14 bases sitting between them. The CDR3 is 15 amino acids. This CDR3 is CASSLGVGSSYEQYV. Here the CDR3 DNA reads TGTGCCAGCAGCCTAGGGGTGGGCAGCTCCTACGAGCAGTACGTC.

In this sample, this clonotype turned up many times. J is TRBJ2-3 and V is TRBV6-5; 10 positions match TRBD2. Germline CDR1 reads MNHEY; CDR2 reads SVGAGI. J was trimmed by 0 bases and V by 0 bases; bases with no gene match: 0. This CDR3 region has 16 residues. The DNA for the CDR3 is TGTGCCAGCAGTTACTCTAGCGGGGGGAGCACAGATACGCAGTATTTT. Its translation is CASSYSSGGSTDTQYF.

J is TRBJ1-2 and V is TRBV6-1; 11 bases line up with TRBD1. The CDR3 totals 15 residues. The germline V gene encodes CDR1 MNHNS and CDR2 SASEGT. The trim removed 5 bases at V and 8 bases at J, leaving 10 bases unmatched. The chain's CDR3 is CASSPGQGGERGYTF. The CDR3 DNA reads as TGTGCCAGCAGTCCGGGACAGGGGGGGGAGAGGGGCTACACCTTC.

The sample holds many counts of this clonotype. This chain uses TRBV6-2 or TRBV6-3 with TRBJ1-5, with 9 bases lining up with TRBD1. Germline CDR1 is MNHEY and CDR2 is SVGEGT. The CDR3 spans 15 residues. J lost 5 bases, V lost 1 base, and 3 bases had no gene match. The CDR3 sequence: CASSYWGTGHQPQHF. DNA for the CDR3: TGTGCCAGCAGTTACTGGGGGACAGGGCATCAGCCCCAGCATTTT.

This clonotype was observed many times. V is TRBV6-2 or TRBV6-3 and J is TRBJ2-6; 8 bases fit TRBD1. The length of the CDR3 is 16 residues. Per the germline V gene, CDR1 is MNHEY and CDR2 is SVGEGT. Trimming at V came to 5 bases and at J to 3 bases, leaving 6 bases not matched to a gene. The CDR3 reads CASSLQGVLGANVLTF. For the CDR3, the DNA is TGTGCCAGCAGTCTACAGGGGGTTCTTGGGGCCAACGTCCTGACTTTC.

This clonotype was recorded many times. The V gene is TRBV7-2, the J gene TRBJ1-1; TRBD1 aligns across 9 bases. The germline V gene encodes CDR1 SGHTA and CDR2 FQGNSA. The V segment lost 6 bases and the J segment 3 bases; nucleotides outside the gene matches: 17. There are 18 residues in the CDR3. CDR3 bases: TGTGCCAGCAGTCTCAACCCGACAGGGGGGTATAGGGACACTGAAGCTTTCTTT. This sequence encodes CASSLNPTGGYRDTEAFF.

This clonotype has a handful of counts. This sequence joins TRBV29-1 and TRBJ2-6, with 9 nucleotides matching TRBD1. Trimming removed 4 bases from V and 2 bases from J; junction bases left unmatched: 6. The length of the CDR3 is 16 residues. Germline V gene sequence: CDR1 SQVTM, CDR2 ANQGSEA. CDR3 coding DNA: TGCAGCGTTGGAGGACAGGGGACTACTGGGGCCAACGTCCTGACTTTC. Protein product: CSVGGQGTTGANVLTF.

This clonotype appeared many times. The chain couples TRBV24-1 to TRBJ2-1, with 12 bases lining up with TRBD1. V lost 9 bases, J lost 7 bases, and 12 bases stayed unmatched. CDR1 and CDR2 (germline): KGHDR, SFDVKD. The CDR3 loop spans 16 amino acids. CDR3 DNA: TGTGCCACCTCTTTTCCCGGGACAGGGGGCGCGAATGAGCAGTTCTTC. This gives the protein CATSFPGTGGANEQFF.

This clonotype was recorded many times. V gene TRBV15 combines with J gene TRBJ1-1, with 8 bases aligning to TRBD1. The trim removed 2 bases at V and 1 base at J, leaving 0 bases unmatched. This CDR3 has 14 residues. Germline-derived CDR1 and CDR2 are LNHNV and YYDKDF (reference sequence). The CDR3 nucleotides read TGTGCCACCAGCAGACAGGGGGCGAACACTGAAGCTTTCTTT. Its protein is CATSRQGANTEAFF. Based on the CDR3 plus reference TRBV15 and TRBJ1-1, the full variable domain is DAMVIQNPRYQVTQFGKPVTLSCSQTLNHNVMYWYQQKSSQAPKLLFHYYDKDFNNEADTPDNFQSRRPNTSFCFLDIRSPGLGDTAMYLCATSRQGANTEAFFGQGTRLTVV.